This T cell receptor (beta chain) was retrieved from a study of cytomegalovirus exposure and HLA in healthy donors. PCR amplification relied on 60 Vbeta primers (plus 13 Jbeta primers). Only in-frame clones appear in the TCRdb table, and some are missing; sequencing was by immunoSEQ multiplex PCR. The repertoire holds 250,000 to 350,000 clones, with 70% to 90% as singletons. Trimming cost V 8 bases and J 4 bases, with 18 bases left between them. Germline CDR1 reads SGHTA; CDR2 reads FQGNSA. There are 15 residues in the CDR3. The chain is built from TRBV7-2 and TRBJ2-1, with TRBD2 as a possible D gene (7 bases). This TCR was recovered from a woman between 18 and 29 years old in good health and CMV-seronegative. Sequencing was done on a sample of PBMCs. CDR3: CASGGVRGFYNEQFF. In DNA form, the CDR3 reads TGTGCCAGCGGGGGGGTGAGGGGGTTTTACAATGAGCAGTTCTTC.